This T cell receptor (beta chain) stems from a study of T-cell reconstitution after alpha-beta-depleted transplantation in children listed by TCRdb under 2016. About the study as a whole: Using TCR repertoire profiling, the study followed T-cell immune reconstitution in a quantitative way in children after TCRalphabeta/CD19-depleted allogeneic hematopoietic cell transplantation.

The sample holds many counts of this clonotype. It lacks a known antigen. One base away there is no much larger clone; base qualities are not given. The library was generated by PCR. Sequencing instrument: Illumina HiSeq 2500. To normalize quantification of the TCRbeta repertoire, the TCR libraries were built with molecular barcoding that relied on unique molecular identifiers. TCRdb reprocessing: public reads trimmed at Q25 with fastp, clones called with MiXCR, in-frame beta chains kept. Every CDR3 protein is listed once, alongside the most common genes and DNA of its rows. The sample profile shows hundreds of thousands of distinct CDR3 sequences; around 10% of them were found once. The ten most abundant clones make up approximately 5.9% of the sample. CDR1 ENHRY and CDR2 SYGVKD are derived from the germline V gene. The trim is 9 bases for V and 2 bases for J, with a gap of 22 bases between the germline ends. The CDR3 runs 16 residues from the cysteine to the phenylalanine. Solely the CDR3 DNA is kept, with 48 bases framed from the first base.

The sample was PBMCs from the stem cell graft donor, taken from the stem cell graft. This receptor was obtained from a human donor who donated a stem cell graft to a child with acute lymphoblastic leukemia. Recombination connected TRBV10-3 to TRBJ2-5; too little of a D gene remains to name it. This receptor has the CDR3 CAIGKRRERGQETQYF. The DNA is TGTGCCATAGGGAAGAGAAGGGAAAGAGGTCAAGAGACCCAGTACTTC.